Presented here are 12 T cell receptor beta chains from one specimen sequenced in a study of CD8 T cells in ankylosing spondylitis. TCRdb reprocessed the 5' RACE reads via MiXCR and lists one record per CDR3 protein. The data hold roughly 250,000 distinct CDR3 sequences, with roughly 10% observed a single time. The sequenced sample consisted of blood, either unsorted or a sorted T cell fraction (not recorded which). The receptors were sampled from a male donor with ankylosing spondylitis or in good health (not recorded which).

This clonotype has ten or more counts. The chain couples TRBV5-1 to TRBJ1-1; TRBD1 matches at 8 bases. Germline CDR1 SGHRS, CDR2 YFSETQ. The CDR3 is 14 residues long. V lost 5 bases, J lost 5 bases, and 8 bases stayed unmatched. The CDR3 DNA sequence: TGCGCCAGCAGAATAGGACAGGGAGAAACTGAAGCTTTCTTT. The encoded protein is CASRIGQGETEAFF.

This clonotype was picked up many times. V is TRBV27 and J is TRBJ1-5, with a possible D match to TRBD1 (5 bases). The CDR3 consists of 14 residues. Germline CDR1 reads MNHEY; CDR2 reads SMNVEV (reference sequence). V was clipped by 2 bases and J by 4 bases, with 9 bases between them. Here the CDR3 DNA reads TGTGCCAGCAGTTTAAATCGGGGGAATCAGCCCCAGCATTTT. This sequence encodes CASSLNRGNQPQHF.

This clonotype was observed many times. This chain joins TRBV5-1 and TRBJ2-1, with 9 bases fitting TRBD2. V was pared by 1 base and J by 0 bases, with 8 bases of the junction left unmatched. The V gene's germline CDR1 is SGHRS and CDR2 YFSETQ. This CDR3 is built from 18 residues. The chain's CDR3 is CASSLSGGRAYSYNEQFF. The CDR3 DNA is TGCGCCAGCAGCTTGTCGGGCGGGAGGGCCTACTCCTACAATGAGCAGTTCTTC.

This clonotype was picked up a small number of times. CDR3: CASMSGGIGKLFF. The CDR3 nucleotides read TGCGCCAGCATGTCAGGGGGCATCGGAAAACTGTTTTTT. The chain has TRBV10-1 and TRBJ1-4, with 8 bases matching TRBD1. Germline trimming cut 7 bases from V and 10 bases from J; bases unmatched to any gene: 8. Germline lookup yields CDR1 WNHNN and CDR2 SYGVQD (reference sequence). The CDR3 is 13 amino acids.

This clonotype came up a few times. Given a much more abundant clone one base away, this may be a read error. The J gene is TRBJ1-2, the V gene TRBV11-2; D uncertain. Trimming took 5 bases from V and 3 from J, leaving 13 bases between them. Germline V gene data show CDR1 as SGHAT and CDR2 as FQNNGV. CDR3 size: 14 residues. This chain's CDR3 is CASSPPPEHYGYTF. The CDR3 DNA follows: TGTGCCAGCAGCCCTCCCCCGGAGCACTATGGCTACACCTTC.

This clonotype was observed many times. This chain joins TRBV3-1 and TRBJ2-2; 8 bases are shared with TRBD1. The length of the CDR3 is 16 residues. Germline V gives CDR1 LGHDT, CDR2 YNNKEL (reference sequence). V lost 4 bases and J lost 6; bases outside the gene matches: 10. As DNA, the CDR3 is TGTGCCAGCAGCCGCCTTACAGGGGGAGGACCCGGGGAGCTGTTTTTT. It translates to CASSRLTGGGPGELFF.

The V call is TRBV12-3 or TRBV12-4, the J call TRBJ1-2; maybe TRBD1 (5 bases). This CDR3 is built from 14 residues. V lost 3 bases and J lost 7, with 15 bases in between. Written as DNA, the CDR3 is TGTGCCAGCAGTTTTTTCCAGGGTGAAGGTGGCTACACCTTC. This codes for CASSFFQGEGGYTF.

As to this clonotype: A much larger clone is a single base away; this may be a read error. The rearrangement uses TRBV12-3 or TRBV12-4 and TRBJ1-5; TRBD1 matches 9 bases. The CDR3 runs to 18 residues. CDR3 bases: TGTACCAGCAGTTTAGCTTACATGGGACAGGGTAGCAATCAGCCCCAGCATTTT. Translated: CTSSLAYMGQGSNQPQHF.

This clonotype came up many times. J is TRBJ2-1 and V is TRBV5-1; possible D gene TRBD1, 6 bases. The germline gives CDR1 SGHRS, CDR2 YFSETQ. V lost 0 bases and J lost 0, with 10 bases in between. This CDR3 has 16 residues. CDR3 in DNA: TGCGCCAGCAGCTTGGTTGGGGGCCGCTCCTACAATGAGCAGTTCTTC. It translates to CASSLVGGRSYNEQFF.

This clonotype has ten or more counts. In DNA, the CDR3 is TGTGCCAGCAGCCAAGGGGGACCGGGCCTCGTCGGGGAGCTGTTTTTT. Translation gives CASSQGGPGLVGELFF. The V gene is TRBV3-1, the J gene TRBJ2-2, with D perhaps given as TRBD1 or TRBD2 (5 bases each). The ends were cut back, 1 base at V and 7 bases at J, with 16 bases in the middle. The CDR3 totals 16 residues. From germline, CDR1 is LGHDT and CDR2 YNNKEL (reference sequence).

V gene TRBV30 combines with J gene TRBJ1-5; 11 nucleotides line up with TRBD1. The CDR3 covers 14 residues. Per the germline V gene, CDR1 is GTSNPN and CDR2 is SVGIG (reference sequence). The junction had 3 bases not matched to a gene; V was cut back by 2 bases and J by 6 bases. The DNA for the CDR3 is TGTGCCTGGAGTTATGGGACAGGGGGTCAGCCCCAGCATTTT. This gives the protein CAWSYGTGGQPQHF.

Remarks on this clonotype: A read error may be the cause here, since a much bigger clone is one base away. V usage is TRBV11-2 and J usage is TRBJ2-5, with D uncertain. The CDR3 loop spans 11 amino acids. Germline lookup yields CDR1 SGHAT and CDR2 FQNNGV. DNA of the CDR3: TGTGCCGGCAGCATAAAGGAGACCCAGTACTTC. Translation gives CAGSIKETQYF.